These T cell receptor beta chains were read from a single sample in a study of T cell responses to AZD1222 COVID-19 vaccine. Some clones are missing from TCRdb's copy, which holds only in-frame ones; the method was immunoSEQ multiplex PCR. The table includes 97,000 or so clones, around 87% detected once. This specimen was peripheral blood, taken on day 0 of AZD1222 vaccination. These receptor sequences come from an adult in good health. Both conserved end residues are part of each CDR3. D genes are given only for firm matches. Not every row has a clone size; where given, it reads once, few, many or a size class.

v_call,j_call,d_call,clone_size,cdr3_aa,cdr3_nt
TRBV6-5,TRBJ2-5,NA,NA,CASSYLSREETQYF,TGTGCCAGCAGTTACCTCAGTCGGGAAGAGACCCAGTACTTC
TRBV11-2,TRBJ2-7,NA,NA,CASSLAGYEQYF,TGTGCCAGCAGCTTAGCGGGTTACGAGCAGTACTTC
TRBV5-4,TRBJ2-1,TRBD2,few,CASSLTRGLAGEVEQFF,TGTGCCAGCAGCTTGACGAGAGGACTAGCGGGAGAAGTTGAGCAGTTCTTC
TRBV6-4,TRBJ2-3,TRBD2,NA,CASSRLAASTDTQYF,TGTGCCAGCAGTCGACTAGCAGCTAGCACAGATACGCAGTATTTT
TRBV6-5,TRBJ1-1,NA,NA,CASRAGTANTEAFF,TGTGCCAGCAGAGCAGGGACGGCGAACACTGAAGCTTTCTTT
TRBV13,TRBJ2-7,NA,NA,CASSLRGSQGGTYEQYF,TGTGCCAGCAGCTTAAGGGGGTCCCAAGGGGGAACCTACGAGCAGTACTTC
TRBV7-2,TRBJ1-5,NA,NA,CASSLPNQPQHF,TGTGCCAGCAGCCTACCAAATCAGCCCCAGCATTTT
TRBV7-7,TRBJ2-1,NA,NA,CASSRQAGGLDEQFF,TGTGCCAGCAGCCGTCAGGCCGGCGGTTTGGATGAGCAGTTCTTC
TRBV4-2,TRBJ1-5,NA,NA,CASSQDFGQPQHF,TGTGCCAGCAGCCAAGATTTCGGTCAGCCCCAGCATTTT
TRBV6-4,TRBJ1-4,NA,NA,CASSEGLNEKLFF,TGTGCCAGCAGTGAGGGGCTCAACGAAAAACTGTTTTTT
TRBV9,TRBJ1-1,NA,NA,CASSPVGGGAGTEAFF,TGTGCCAGCAGCCCAGTAGGTGGGGGGGCAGGCACTGAAGCTTTCTTT
TRBV12-3/TRBV12-4,TRBJ2-7,NA,NA,CASSPDNTYEQYF,TGTGCCAGCAGTCCCGACAACACCTACGAGCAGTACTTC
TRBV7-9,TRBJ2-2,NA,NA,CASSRVGATGELFF,TGTGCCAGCAGCCGCGTAGGTGCCACCGGGGAGCTGTTTTTT
TRBV7-3,TRBJ2-1,TRBD1,NA,CASSLRDRRTYNEQFF,TGTGCCAGCAGCCTCCGGGACAGACGAACCTACAATGAGCAGTTCTTC
TRBV30,TRBJ1-5,NA,NA,CAWGERGGRNQPQHF,TGTGCCTGGGGGGAAAGAGGGGGTCGCAATCAGCCCCAGCATTTT
TRBV13,TRBJ1-6,NA,NA,CASSSWTEKVNSLHF,TGTGCCAGCAGCTCTTGGACCGAAAAAGTTAATTCCCTCCACTTT
TRBV7-2,TRBJ1-5,NA,NA,CASSLPPQPQHF,TGTGCCAGCAGCCTCCCACCCCAGCCCCAGCATTTT
TRBV28,TRBJ2-4,TRBD1,NA,CASSTDRGLNIQYF,TGTGCCAGCAGCACGGACAGGGGGCTGAACATTCAGTACTTC
TRBV19,TRBJ1-6,NA,NA,CASSAVYNSPLHF,TGTGCCAGTAGTGCGGTCTATAATTCACCCCTCCACTTT
TRBV2,TRBJ2-5,NA,NA,CASTPQETQYF,TGTGCCAGCACGCCCCAAGAGACCCAGTACTTC
TRBV12-3/TRBV12-4,TRBJ1-2,NA,NA,CASSLGGSYGYTF,TGTGCCAGCAGTTTAGGAGGTAGCTATGGCTACACCTTC
TRBV6-6,TRBJ1-6,NA,NA,CASSFASYNSPLHF,TGTGCCAGCAGTTTTGCCTCCTATAATTCACCCCTCCACTTT
TRBV28,TRBJ2-7,TRBD2,NA,CASTRTSRYEQYF,TGTGCCAGCACCAGGACTAGCCGCTACGAGCAGTACTTC
TRBV28,TRBJ1-1,TRBD1,few,CASRSYRGDTEAFF,TGTGCCAGCAGATCCTACAGGGGTGATACTGAAGCTTTCTTT
TRBV10-3,TRBJ2-2,NA,NA,CAISESSEVGAGELFF,TGTGCCATCAGTGAGTCATCGGAAGTGGGGGCCGGGGAGCTGTTTTTT
TRBV18,TRBJ2-3,NA,NA,CASSPEKDTQYF,TGTGCCAGCTCCCCTGAAAAAGATACGCAGTATTTT
TRBV5-6,TRBJ2-7,NA,NA,CASSLAEYEQYF,TGTGCCAGCAGCTTGGCCGAATACGAGCAGTACTTC
TRBV5-1,TRBJ1-1,NA,medium-sized,CASSPGGSPSLNTEAFF,TGCGCCAGCAGCCCTGGGGGTAGCCCCTCTTTAAACACTGAAGCTTTCTTT
TRBV7-8,TRBJ1-6,NA,NA,CASSLGYTSPLHF,TGTGCCAGCAGCTTAGGCTACACTTCACCCCTCCACTTT
TRBV4-1,TRBJ2-3,TRBD2,once,CASSLRLAGETDTQYF,TGCGCCAGCAGCCTCCGACTAGCGGGAGAAACAGATACGCAGTATTTT
TRBV6-1,TRBJ1-5,NA,NA,CASSETGSQPQHF,TGTGCCAGCAGTGAGACAGGAAGTCAGCCCCAGCATTTT
TRBV7-2,TRBJ2-7,NA,few,CASSRQQGDEQYF,TGTGCCAGCAGCCGGCAACAGGGCGACGAGCAGTACTTC
TRBV4-1,TRBJ2-7,NA,NA,CASSQVKGPKSSYEQYF,TGCGCCAGCAGCCAAGTAAAGGGCCCCAAGAGCTCCTACGAGCAGTACTTC
TRBV27,TRBJ1-6,NA,NA,CASSLSVTKDSPLHF,TGTGCCAGCAGTTTATCTGTCACTAAAGATTCACCCCTCCACTTT
TRBV5-4,TRBJ1-4,NA,NA,CASSGRGNEKLFF,TGTGCCAGCAGTGGGAGGGGGAATGAAAAACTGTTTTTT
TRBV30,TRBJ1-4,NA,once,CAWSPFSEFNEKLFF,TGTGCCTGGAGTCCATTCTCCGAGTTTAATGAAAAACTGTTTTTT
TRBV28,TRBJ1-3,NA,NA,CASSPGAGLFFSGNTIYF,TGTGCCAGCAGTCCAGGGGCAGGGCTTTTTTTCTCTGGAAACACCATATATTTT
TRBV7-2,TRBJ2-1,TRBD2,once,CASSLGIRLAGNNEQFF,TGTGCCAGCAGCTTAGGCATTCGACTAGCAGGGAACAATGAGCAGTTCTTC
TRBV27,TRBJ1-5,NA,NA,CASSLPPLRSNQPQHF,TGTGCCAGCAGTTTACCTCCCCTCAGGAGCAATCAGCCCCAGCATTTT
TRBV29-1,TRBJ2-7,NA,NA,CSVEERGLDLGVEQYF,TGCAGCGTTGAAGAACGAGGACTGGATTTAGGGGTCGAGCAGTACTTC
TRBV5-1,TRBJ2-3,TRBD2,NA,CASSLGSGSHTSTDTQYF,TGCGCCAGCAGCTTGGGAAGCGGGAGCCATACTAGCACAGATACGCAGTATTTT
TRBV9,TRBJ2-1,NA,NA,CASSFRTAITNEQFF,TGTGCCAGCAGCTTCCGGACAGCTATCACCAATGAGCAGTTCTTC
TRBV12-3/TRBV12-4,TRBJ2-1,NA,few,CASSFHGYNEQFF,TGTGCCAGCAGTTTTCACGGATACAATGAGCAGTTCTTC
TRBV29-1,TRBJ1-2,TRBD1,NA,CSVATGPNYGYTF,TGCAGCGTCGCGACAGGGCCTAACTATGGCTACACCTTC
TRBV30,TRBJ1-5,NA,NA,CAWSGGGNQPQHF,TGTGCCTGGAGTGGGGGGGGCAATCAGCCCCAGCATTTT
TRBV28,TRBJ1-4,NA,NA,CASSLGAAAEKLFF,TGTGCCAGCAGTTTGGGAGCCGCGGCTGAAAAACTGTTTTTT
TRBV7-2,TRBJ1-3,NA,NA,CASSLGGLAGNTIYF,TGTGCCAGCAGCTTAGGAGGGTTGGCTGGAAACACCATATATTTT
TRBV2,TRBJ1-1,NA,NA,CASSERGNTEAFF,TGTGCCAGCAGTGAAAGGGGGAACACTGAAGCTTTCTTT
TRBV7-9,TRBJ1-1,NA,once,CASSLGARTEAFF,TGTGCCAGCAGCTTGGGGGCCCGCACTGAAGCTTTCTTT
TRBV3-1/TRBV3-2,TRBJ2-5,NA,NA,CASSQELKGEGETQYF,TGTGCCAGCAGCCAAGAATTGAAGGGAGAAGGAGAGACCCAGTACTTC
TRBV6-5,TRBJ2-1,NA,NA,CASSPTGLKYNEQFF,TGTGCCAGCAGTCCGACTGGGTTAAAATACAATGAGCAGTTCTTC
TRBV29-1,TRBJ2-1,TRBD1,few,CSVSQGVQSSYNEQFF,TGCAGCGTTTCGCAGGGGGTCCAAAGCTCCTACAATGAGCAGTTCTTC
TRBV30,TRBJ2-2,TRBD2,NA,CAWSAQRGGRARGELFF,TGTGCCTGGAGTGCCCAGAGGGGCGGGAGGGCCCGCGGGGAGCTGTTTTTT
TRBV19,TRBJ2-7,TRBD2,NA,CASSLRLALSYEQYF,TGTGCCAGTAGCTTAAGACTAGCGCTTTCCTACGAGCAGTACTTC
TRBV19,TRBJ2-1,TRBD1,NA,CASSIAAGGSYNEQFF,TGTGCCAGTAGTATAGCGGCAGGGGGCTCCTACAATGAGCAGTTCTTC
TRBV30,TRBJ1-2,NA,NA,CAWSPGKGGYTF,TGTGCCTGGAGTCCAGGGAAGGGCGGCTACACCTTC
TRBV9,TRBJ1-2,NA,NA,CASSVDMQAFYGYTF,TGTGCCAGCAGCGTAGATATGCAGGCCTTCTATGGCTACACCTTC